A single sample is the source of the 24 T cell receptor beta chains below, sequenced in a study of blood T cell repertoires in COVID-19. Sequencing used immunoSEQ multiplex PCR; TCRdb keeps in-frame clones, though not all of them. Of fewer than 40,000 clones listed, around four fifths are singletons. Sequences were obtained from peripheral blood. The origin of the receptors is a man in his fifties or sixties with acute or convalescent COVID-19.

The gene calls are TRBV19 and TRBJ2-4; TRBD1 aligns across 9 bases. Germline V gives CDR1 LNHDA, CDR2 SQIVND (reference sequence). The ends lost 3 bases at V and 6 bases at J; junction bases unmatched: 18. The CDR3 contains 19 residues. The CDR3 sequence: CASSIPLTGQGAPRNIQYF. The CDR3 DNA is TGTGCCAGTAGTATTCCACTTACGGGACAGGGAGCGCCGCGAAACATTCAGTACTTC.

This chain links TRBV2 with TRBJ1-6, with TRBD1 identical over 7 bases. This CDR3 has 15 amino acids. The ends lost 8 bases at V and 4 bases at J; junction bases unmatched: 8. CDR1 is SNHLY, CDR2 FYNNEI, per germline. CDR3: CASRGQSVYNSPLHF. CDR3 in DNA: TGTGCCAGCCGGGGACAGTCAGTTTATAATTCACCCCTCCACTTT.

V gene TRBV24-1 combines with J gene TRBJ2-2, with 7 bases lining up with TRBD1. The CDR3 is 16 residues long. Germline trimming cut 0 bases from V and 6 bases from J; bases unmatched to any gene: 6. Germline V lookup: CDR1 KGHDR, CDR2 SFDVKD. CDR3 amino acids: CATSDLRQGVPGELFF. The CDR3 DNA sequence: TGTGCCACCAGTGATTTGAGACAGGGAGTGCCCGGGGAGCTGTTTTTT.

The gene calls are TRBV7-8 and TRBJ2-4; 8 bases are shared with TRBD1. Germline assignment: CDR1 SGHVS and CDR2 FQNEAQ. The CDR3 spans 15 residues. The trim removed 1 base at V and 4 bases at J, leaving 3 bases unmatched. The CDR3 loop reads CASSLGGQEKNIQYF. The CDR3 nucleotides read TGTGCCAGCAGCTTAGGGGGACAGGAGAAAAACATTCAGTACTTC. Drawing the rest from reference TRBV7-8 and TRBJ2-4, the complete variable domain is GAGVSQSPRYKVAKRGQDVALRCDPISGHVSLFWYQQALGQGPEFLTYFQNEAQLDKSGLPSDRFFAERPEGSVSTLKIQRTQQEDSAVYLCASSLGGQEKNIQYFGAGTRLSVL.

The gene calls are TRBV2 and TRBJ1-5, with D perhaps TRBD1 (5 bases). The CDR3 runs 14 residues. The V gene's germline CDR1 is SNHLY and CDR2 FYNNEI. The V and J ends lost 3 bases and 9 bases respectively, with 15 bases between them. The CDR3 here is CASSEDGRGVPQHF. The CDR3 DNA reads TGTGCCAGCAGTGAGGATGGCCGGGGGGTGCCCCAGCATTTT.

The chain couples TRBV25-1 to TRBJ2-1; D call uncertain. The CDR3 runs to 11 residues. Germline CDR1 MGHDK, CDR2 SYGVNS. Trimming shortened V by 0 bases and J by 9 bases, and 3 bases separated the two germline ends. The chain's CDR3 is CASSEYFEQFF. CDR3 DNA: TGTGCCAGCAGTGAATACTTTGAGCAGTTCTTC.

This rearrangement joins TRBV5-1 to TRBJ2-1; D uncertain. The CDR3 length is 16 residues. With 0 bases removed from V and 0 bases from J, the gap between germline ends came to 10 bases. Germline V gives CDR1 SGHRS, CDR2 YFSETQ. The CDR3 region is CASSLESRNSYNEQFF. The CDR3 DNA reads TGCGCCAGCAGCTTGGAATCGCGGAACTCCTACAATGAGCAGTTCTTC.

This clone was counted between two and nine times. The V and J genes are TRBV2 and TRBJ2-2; tentatively, D is TRBD1 (5 bases). V was pared by 7 bases and J by 5 bases, with 11 bases between. The CDR3 runs to 13 residues. Germline V CDR1 and CDR2: SNHLY, FYNNEI. The CDR3 region has the DNA TGTGCCAGCACTCCGCAGGGAACCGGGGAGCTGTTTTTT. It is translated as CASTPQGTGELFF.

V and J are TRBV11-3 and TRBJ1-3; maybe TRBD1 (6 bases). The V end lost 5 bases, the J end lost 0 bases, and 11 bases lay between the germline ends. Per germline, CDR1 SGHNT and CDR2 YENEEA. This CDR3 comprises 15 residues. As DNA, the CDR3 is TGTGCCAGCAGCCAGGGACAAGCCTCTGGAAACACCATATATTTT. This translates into CASSQGQASGNTIYF.

The CDR3 nucleotides read TGTGCCAGCAGGGACAGGCCCAACACTGAAGCTTTCTTT. Protein product: CASRDRPNTEAFF. The rearrangement links TRBV6-5 to TRBJ1-1, with 7 nucleotides matching TRBD1. Unmatched junction bases numbered 3, after V lost 6 bases and J lost 2 bases. Per the germline V gene, CDR1 is MNHEY and CDR2 is SVGAGI. The CDR3 loop spans 13 amino acids.

The chain links TRBV4-3 to TRBJ1-1; tentatively, D is TRBD1 (5 bases). The CDR3 is 13 amino acids. The germline CDR1 and CDR2 sequences are LGHNA and YSLEER. The germline V and J ends were trimmed by 0 bases and 6 bases, with 8 bases remaining between them. The CDR3 DNA reads TGCGCCAGCAGCCAAGATCAGGGCCCTGAAGCTTTCTTT. Translated: CASSQDQGPEAFF.

The CDR3 sequence is CASSMGDRDTGELFF. The CDR3 nucleotides are TGTGCCAGTAGTATGGGCGACAGAGACACCGGGGAGCTGTTTTTT. This chain links TRBV19 with TRBJ2-2; possibly TRBD1 for D (5 bases). Germline-derived CDR1 and CDR2 are LNHDA and SQIVND (reference sequence). The CDR3 is made up of 15 amino acids. V was trimmed by 3 bases and J by 3 bases, leaving 11 bases between them.

This clone has a handful of counts. The rearrangement links TRBV10-1 to TRBJ2-7; D perhaps matches TRBD1 (6 bases). The CDR3 runs to 14 residues. In germline, CDR1 is WNHNN, CDR2 SYGVQD (reference sequence). Between the trimmed V and J ends, which lost 2 bases and 0 bases, there was a span of 8 bases. In DNA form, the CDR3 reads TGCGCCAGCAGTGAGAGGGGGAGCTCCTACGAGCAGTACTTC. Residues: CASSERGSSYEQYF.

The rearrangement joins TRBV5-6 to TRBJ2-2; D is ambiguous. CDR3 length: 16 residues. Trimming cost V 3 bases and J 6 bases, with 18 bases left between them. Germline CDR1 and CDR2: SGHDT and YYEEEE. The CDR3 protein is CASSSRGWVKSGELFF. As DNA, the CDR3 is TGTGCCAGCAGCTCCCGAGGTTGGGTTAAGTCCGGGGAGCTGTTTTTT. The full variable domain, its missing parts supplied by reference TRBV5-6 and TRBJ2-2, is DAGVTQSPTHLIKTRGQQVTLRCSPKSGHDTVSWYQQALGQGPQFIFQYYEEEERQRGNFPDRFSGHQFPNYSSELNVNALLLGDSALYLCASSSRGWVKSGELFFGEGSRLTVL.

The chain has TRBV19 and TRBJ1-2; 12 bases are shared with TRBD1. From germline, CDR1 is LNHDA and CDR2 SQIVND (reference sequence). The trim removed 5 bases at V and 8 bases at J, leaving 9 bases unmatched. The CDR3 is 15 amino acids. The CDR3 loop is CASSQGTGGALGYTF. In DNA form, the CDR3 reads TGTGCCAGTAGTCAGGGGACAGGGGGCGCTTTGGGCTACACCTTC.

The CDR3 protein is CASSLDPARDTEAFF. CDR3 DNA: TGTGCCAGCAGCTTAGATCCGGCCCGGGACACTGAAGCTTTCTTT. The chain couples TRBV11-3 to TRBJ1-1; unclear D gene. Germline V lookup: CDR1 SGHNT, CDR2 YENEEA. This CDR3 region has 15 residues. The V end was cut by 0 bases, the J end by 3 bases, with 11 bases between.

The J gene is TRBJ1-1, the V gene TRBV2; D possibly corresponds to TRBD1 (6 bases). In germline, CDR1 is SNHLY, CDR2 FYNNEI. The CDR3 totals 15 residues. The V gene lost 7 bases and the J gene lost 1 base, with 16 bases spanning the gap. Written as DNA, the CDR3 is TGTGCCAGCACCCGGGACACTCCGGCGAACACTGAAGCTTTCTTT. Translated: CASTRDTPANTEAFF.

This rearrangement joins TRBV2 to TRBJ2-7; 8 nucleotides line up with TRBD2. CDR1 is SNHLY, CDR2 FYNNEI, per germline. This CDR3 has 13 residues. The V and J ends lost 5 bases and 5 bases, in that order; junction bases with no gene match: 5. CDR3 loop: CASSIAGSDEQYF. CDR3 nucleotide sequence: TGTGCCAGCAGTATAGCGGGAAGCGACGAGCAGTACTTC.

The chain couples TRBV7-9 to TRBJ1-1; a weak D match, TRBD1 (5 bases). Germline loops: CDR1 SEHNR, CDR2 FQNEAQ (reference sequence). The V gene lost 1 base and the J gene lost 0 bases, with 6 bases spanning the gap. This CDR3 contains 14 residues. This chain's CDR3 is CASSLGTLNTEAFF. In nucleotides, the CDR3 is TGTGCCAGCAGCTTAGGGACACTGAACACTGAAGCTTTCTTT.

The V call is TRBV2, the J call TRBJ1-6; D is perhaps TRBD1 (6 bases). Germline V gene data show CDR1 as SNHLY and CDR2 as FYNNEI. Trimming left V 6 bases short and J 10 bases short, with 13 bases between. This CDR3 spans 13 amino acids. The CDR3: CASRLDRNSPLHF. The CDR3 DNA reads as TGTGCCAGCAGGTTAGACAGGAACTCACCCCTCCACTTT.

The sample holds one count of this clone. DNA of the CDR3: TGTGCCAGCAGGCCCGACAGGGATTCATATGGCTACACCTTC. This encodes CASRPDRDSYGYTF. V is TRBV6-4 and J is TRBJ1-2; 7 nucleotides match TRBD1. The length of the CDR3 is 14 residues. The V gene end was trimmed by 6 bases and the J gene end by 5 bases; junction bases not matched to a gene: 9. Germline CDR1 is MRHNA and CDR2 is SNTAGT.

A remark on this clone: The junction departs from germline at one end; a sequencing error may be responsible. V and J are TRBV18 and TRBJ1-4, with D tentatively TRBD1 (6 bases). The CDR3 loop spans 15 amino acids. Germline V gene sequence: CDR1 KGHSH, CDR2 LQKENI. CDR3 DNA: TGTGCCAGCTCTCCCGGGACAAGCACTACTGAAAAACTGTTTTTT. It encodes CASSPGTSTTEKLFF.

The J gene is TRBJ2-1, the V gene TRBV4-3, with 10 bases identical to TRBD2. The CDR3 extends over 16 amino acids. The ends lost 3 bases at V and 8 bases at J; junction bases unmatched: 10. Per the germline V gene, CDR1 is LGHNA and CDR2 is YSLEER. The CDR3 DNA reads as TGCGCCAGCAGCCAGTCTCTAGCGGGAGCAGCCCATGAGCAGTTCTTC. Its protein product is CASSQSLAGAAHEQFF.

This chain joins TRBV21-1 and TRBJ2-7; the D segment call TRBD1 is taken from the table without a DNA check. TRBV21-1 is tagged as a pseudogene. The length of the CDR3 is 14 residues. The CDR3 region has the DNA TGTGCCAGCAGCACCCGGGACAGGGGACACGAGCAGTACTTC. This gives the protein CASSTRDRGHEQYF.